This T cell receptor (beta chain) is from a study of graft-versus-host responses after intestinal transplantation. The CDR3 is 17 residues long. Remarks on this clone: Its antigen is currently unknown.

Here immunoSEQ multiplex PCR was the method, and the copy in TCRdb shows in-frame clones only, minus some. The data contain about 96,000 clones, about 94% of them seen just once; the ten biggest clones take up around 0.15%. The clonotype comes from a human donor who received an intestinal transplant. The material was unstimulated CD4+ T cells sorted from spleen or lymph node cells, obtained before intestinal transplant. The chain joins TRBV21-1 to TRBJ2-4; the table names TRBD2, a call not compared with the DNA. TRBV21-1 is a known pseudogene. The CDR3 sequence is CASSKVGVALAKNIQYF. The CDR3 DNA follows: TGTGCCAGCAGCAAAGTGGGTGTAGCCCTAGCCAAAAACATTCAGTACTTC.